These T cell receptor beta chains were read from a single sample in a study of graft-versus-host responses after intestinal transplantation. These receptors have no known antigen. Data came from immunoSEQ multiplex PCR; TCRdb stores just in-frame clones and leaves some out. This sample has over 100,000 clones, with over 80% found just once. Sequencing used unstimulated CD4+ T cells sorted from spleen or lymph node cells, obtained before intestinal transplant. All receptors derive from a human donor who received an intestinal transplant. The conserved cysteine and the conserved F or W are not part of the CDR3 here. Fields, in order: D gene, V gene, CDR3 length, J gene, CDR3 protein. D genes are given only for firm matches.

D: -; V: TRBV10-2; length: 8; J: TRBJ1-2; CDR3: ASSGAGFG
D: -; V: TRBV2; length: 11; J: TRBJ1-1; CDR3: ASRTDRNTEAF
D: -; V: TRBV30; length: 14; J: TRBJ2-3; CDR3: AWSVMSPQAGDTQY
D: -; V: TRBV5-6; length: 11; J: TRBJ2-1; CDR3: ASIYNSYNEQF
D: -; V: TRBV5-1; length: 13; J: TRBJ2-7; CDR3: ASTVAGTSSYEQY
D: -; V: TRBV6-5; length: 10; J: TRBJ2-5; CDR3: ASSYSWETQY
D: -; V: TRBV18; length: 13; J: TRBJ2-7; CDR3: ASSPWNETGYEQY
D: -; V: TRBV9; length: 13; J: TRBJ2-3; CDR3: ASERGAGERGTQY
D: TRBD2; V: TRBV5-4; length: 13; J: TRBJ2-7; CDR3: ASSPGGGRGYEQY
D: -; V: TRBV19; length: 13; J: TRBJ1-2; CDR3: ASSINADTFYGYT
D: -; V: TRBV10-1; length: 11; J: TRBJ2-1; CDR3: ASGGPDYNEQF
D: -; V: TRBV2; length: 12; J: TRBJ1-1; CDR3: ASSPTWGNTEAF
D: -; V: TRBV5-1; length: 16; J: TRBJ2-2; CDR3: ASSLEGAGGRSTGELF